This record concerns one T cell receptor (beta chain) sequence. The sample comes from a study of blood T cells in healthy people across ages. Germline CDR1 is SNHLY and CDR2 is FYNNEI. This CDR3 has 17 amino acids. The V end lost 0 bases, the J end lost 4 bases, and 19 bases lay between the germline ends. PCR was performed a second time for 7 to 11 cycles using a sample-barcoded 5' primer and a J-beta primer mix. TCRdb independently ran MiXCR on the 5' RACE reads; one entry per CDR3 protein. The table has roughly 560,000 distinct CDR3 sequences, around 24% seen once; the top ten hold approximately 8.7%. The same specimen was also included in a second study, on T cells of mothers and their children.

The sequence came from a boy between 5 and 17 years old in good health. The sequenced sample was blood. The chain employs TRBV2 and TRBJ2-7; D call uncertain. DNA of the CDR3: TGTGCCAGCAGTGAAGCCCGGGTCCGCGGTCGGAAGTACGAGCAGTACTTC. Translated, it gives CASSEARVRGRKYEQYF.